Following are 25 T cell receptor beta chains from one sample sequenced in a study of T cells after yellow fever vaccination. TCRdb ran MiXCR on the 5' RACE reads and lists one entry per CDR3 protein. Among 25,000 to 30,000 distinct CDR3 sequences listed, under 7% were seen once. Source: PBMCs, either bulk or a sorted T-cell subset (CD4+, CD8+, memory, or dextramer-sorted; not recorded which), taken 15 days after the yellow fever booster vaccination. These receptors were taken from a man under 40 who received the YFV17D yellow fever vaccine.

For this clonotype: This may be a read error: a much more frequent sequence differs by one nucleotide. The chain has TRBV27 and TRBJ2-1; D is unclear. The CDR3 length is 14 residues. From germline, CDR1 is MNHEY and CDR2 SMNVEV (reference sequence). CDR3 in amino acids: CASSFDTSHNEQFF. CDR3 coding DNA: TGTGCCAGCAGTTTCGACACCTCCCACAATGAGCAGTTCTTC.

This clonotype was observed at least ten times. V usage is TRBV20-1 and J usage is TRBJ2-1; D is undetermined. The CDR3 runs 12 residues. V dropped 0 bases and J dropped 10 bases, with 10 bases sitting between them. The germline V gene has CDR1 DFQATT and CDR2 SNEGSKA (reference sequence). The CDR3: CSARDNAEEQFF. CDR3 DNA sequence: TGCAGTGCTAGAGATAATGCGGAGGAGCAGTTCTTC.

This clonotype appeared many times. The rearrangement uses TRBV12-3 or TRBV12-4 and TRBJ2-7; 8 bases are shared with TRBD1. This CDR3 region has 14 residues. Germline trimming cut 5 bases from V and 2 bases from J; bases unmatched to any gene: 5. CDR3 sequence: CASSMGQAAYEQYF. The CDR3 bases are TGTGCCAGCAGTATGGGACAGGCAGCCTACGAGCAGTACTTC.

The genes are TRBV18 and TRBJ1-5; 8 bases fit TRBD1. Trimming cost V 2 bases and J 3 bases; bases outside gene matches: 6. The CDR3 spans 16 residues. Germline CDR1 and CDR2: KGHSH and LQKENI. The CDR3 nucleotides read TGTGCCAGCTCACCAGGACAGGGACCGGTCAATCAGCCCCAGCATTTT. Protein sequence: CASSPGQGPVNQPQHF.

The sample holds many counts of this clonotype. The rearrangement uses TRBV4-3 and TRBJ1-2; the D is unclear. Trimming removed 4 bases from V and 0 bases from J, with 12 bases in between. The CDR3 runs 15 residues. Germline CDR1 LGHNA, CDR2 YSLEER. CDR3 nucleotide sequence: TGCGCCAGCAGCCGCACAACCCAAGCTAACTATGGCTACACCTTC. This codes for CASSRTTQANYGYTF.

The sample holds many counts of this clonotype. The chain employs TRBV20-1 and TRBJ2-2; 9 bases agree with TRBD2. The V gene's germline CDR1 is DFQATT and CDR2 SNEGSKA (reference sequence). CDR3 length: 14 residues. V was pared by 2 bases and J by 4 bases, with 2 bases of the junction left unmatched. CDR3 sequence: CSARPAGGTGELFF. For the CDR3, the DNA is TGCAGTGCTAGACCAGCGGGAGGCACCGGGGAGCTGTTTTTT.

This clonotype was recorded many times. The rearrangement links TRBV20-1 to TRBJ1-2; TRBD1 aligns across 8 bases. Germline loops: CDR1 DFQATT, CDR2 SNEGSKA (reference sequence). With V trimmed by 7 bases and J by 3 bases, 7 bases remained unmatched. The CDR3 runs to 13 residues. The CDR3 DNA is TGCAGTGGAGGACAGGGTTTAGACTATGGCTACACCTTC. Protein sequence: CSGGQGLDYGYTF.

This clonotype appeared many times. V and J are TRBV15 and TRBJ2-5; 7 positions match TRBD1. Germline V gene sequence: CDR1 LNHNV, CDR2 YYDKDF (reference sequence). Unmatched junction bases numbered 9, after V lost 3 bases and J lost 5 bases. The CDR3 is 15 amino acids. Written as DNA, the CDR3 is TGTGCCACCAGCAGCGAATTACAGGGGTGGGAGACCCAGTACTTC. Its translation is CATSSELQGWETQYF.

This clonotype has a count of ten or more. The V call is TRBV18, the J call TRBJ2-1, with TRBD2 matching over 11 bases. CDR1 is KGHSH, CDR2 LQKENI, per germline. The CDR3 is 15 amino acids. V gave up 3 bases and J gave up 6 bases; unmatched junction bases: 4. The CDR3 DNA is TGTGCCAGCTCACCGCTACTAGCGGGAGCCAATGAGCAGTTCTTC. It codes for CASSPLLAGANEQFF.

This clonotype was detected ten times or more. The chain links TRBV11-1 to TRBJ2-2; maybe TRBD1 (7 bases). V was cut by 4 bases and J by 2 bases, with 14 bases left in between. This CDR3 region has 16 residues. CDR1 is SGHAT and CDR2 is FQDESV in the germline V gene (reference sequence). DNA of the CDR3: TGTGCCAGCAGCTCCCACAGGGGAGGTAACACCGGGGAGCTGTTTTTT. Translated, it gives CASSSHRGGNTGELFF.

This clonotype was recorded at least ten times. V and J are TRBV25-1 and TRBJ2-3; 10 positions agree with TRBD1. Germline CDR1 reads MGHDK; CDR2 reads SYGVNS. The CDR3 is 13 residues long. V lost 6 bases and J lost 10; bases outside the gene matches: 7. CDR3 residues: CASSSRDRGPQYF. CDR3 nucleotides: TGTGCCAGCAGCTCCCGGGACAGGGGACCGCAGTATTTT.

This clonotype was detected many times. The J gene is TRBJ1-2, the V gene TRBV28; the match to TRBD1 covers 9 bases. Germline V gene data show CDR1 as MDHEN and CDR2 as SYDVKM. The ends lost 5 bases at V and 6 bases at J; junction bases unmatched: 10. The CDR3 covers 15 residues. The CDR3 bases are TGTGCCAGCAGTGTAAACAGGGGGCGTCTGAATGGCTACACCTTC. Translating it yields CASSVNRGRLNGYTF.

This clonotype has a count of ten or more. This chain connects TRBV7-2 to TRBJ2-3; D remains unclear. Trimming shortened V by 5 bases and J by 2 bases, and 14 bases separated the two germline ends. Germline CDR1 reads SGHTA; CDR2 reads FQGNSA. This CDR3 is 15 amino acids long. DNA for the CDR3: TGTGCCAGCAGCCTCAACGCGAGATCCACAGATACGCAGTATTTT. Its protein is CASSLNARSTDTQYF.

Many counts were recorded for this clonotype. The gene calls are TRBV19 and TRBJ1-6; D call uncertain. V lost 3 bases to trimming and J lost 9 bases, with 9 bases between them. The CDR3 length is 13 residues. Germline values: CDR1 LNHDA, CDR2 SQIVND (reference sequence). The CDR3 spells CASSMQSVSPLHF. The CDR3 region has the DNA TGTGCCAGTAGTATGCAGTCAGTTTCACCCCTCCACTTT.

This clonotype was seen at least ten times. The chain links TRBV7-2 to TRBJ2-7, with 8 bases identical to TRBD1. The CDR3 has 13 residues. The junction had 7 bases not matched to a gene; V was cut back by 6 bases and J by 6 bases. Germline loops: CDR1 SGHTA, CDR2 FQGNSA. CDR3 coding DNA: TGTGCCAGCAGTTTGGACAGGGCCTCCGAGCAGTACTTC. Its protein is CASSLDRASEQYF.

This clonotype has a count of ten or more. The chain has TRBV6-2 or TRBV6-3 and TRBJ1-1, with TRBD1 matching 7 bases. Trimming cost V 7 bases and J 0 bases; bases outside gene matches: 5. This CDR3 region has 14 residues. Germline V lookup: CDR1 MNHEY, CDR2 SVGEGT. This CDR3 is CASTLGGLNTEAFF. CDR3 bases: TGTGCCAGCACCCTAGGGGGCCTGAACACTGAAGCTTTCTTT.

Judged by abundance, this clonotype is medium-sized. The V call is TRBV7-9, the J call TRBJ1-2; D possibly corresponds to TRBD1 (5 bases). The V end was cut by 4 bases, the J end by 4 bases, with 16 bases between. Germline V gene lookup returns CDR1 SEHNR and CDR2 FQNEAQ (reference sequence). This CDR3 has 15 amino acids. This CDR3 is CASSSTSGSSYGYTF. The CDR3 region has the DNA TGTGCCAGCAGCTCCACCTCAGGGTCGAGCTATGGCTACACCTTC.

The sample holds many counts of this clonotype. The chain uses TRBV7-2 and TRBJ1-5; 8 bases map to TRBD1. Germline V gene sequence: CDR1 SGHTA, CDR2 FQGNSA. After removal of 1 base from V and 7 bases from J, the junction contained 3 bases not matched to a gene. The CDR3 runs to 14 residues. This CDR3 is CASSLDRGGQPQHF. The CDR3 DNA reads as TGTGCCAGCAGCTTAGACAGGGGGGGCCAGCCCCAGCATTTT.

The table lists this clonotype with many counts. This rearrangement joins TRBV30 to TRBJ2-5; 7 positions match TRBD2. From germline, CDR1 is GTSNPN and CDR2 SVGIG (reference sequence). The CDR3 contains 18 residues. Unmatched junction bases numbered 22, after V lost 4 bases and J lost 5 bases. This CDR3 is CAWTRGRMGVGIGETQYF. The CDR3 DNA reads TGTGCCTGGACGCGGGGGAGAATGGGAGTCGGGATCGGGGAGACCCAGTACTTC. Combining the CDR3 with reference TRBV30 and TRBJ2-5 gives the whole variable domain SQTIHQWPATLVQPVGSPLSLECTVEGTSNPNLYWYRQAAGRGLQLLFYSVGIGQISSEVPQNLSASRPQDRQFILSSKKLLLSDSGFYLCAWTRGRMGVGIGETQYFGPGTRLLVL.

This clonotype has ten or more counts. V is TRBV5-4 and J is TRBJ2-5; TRBD2 is a possible D gene (5 bases). Trimming pared 3 bases from V and 2 bases from J, leaving 11 bases between. This CDR3 contains 14 residues. CDR1 and CDR2 (germline): SGHNT, YYREEE (reference sequence). Written as DNA, the CDR3 is TGTGCCAGCAGCTCCCCAGTAGCGCAAGAGACCCAGTACTTC. It yields the protein CASSSPVAQETQYF.

This clonotype was detected many times. The chain combines TRBV7-2 with TRBJ2-5, with 10 bases identical to TRBD2. Losses at the gene ends were 5 bases for V and 5 bases for J; bases not matched to a gene: 2. The CDR3 loop spans 13 amino acids. Germline CDR1 SGHTA, CDR2 FQGNSA. The CDR3 reads CASSKGLAETQYF. CDR3 sequence (DNA): TGTGCCAGCAGCAAGGGACTAGCGGAGACCCAGTACTTC. Looking up the rest from reference TRBV7-2 and TRBJ2-5 gives the full variable domain: GAGVSQSPSNKVTEKGKDVELRCDPISGHTALYWYRQSLGQGLEFLIYFQGNSAPDKSGLPSDRFSAERTGGSVSTLTIQRTQQEDSAVYLCASSKGLAETQYFGPGTRLLVL.

This clonotype was observed at least ten times. The J gene is TRBJ2-1, the V gene TRBV3-1; unclear D gene. The germline gives CDR1 LGHDT, CDR2 YNNKEL (reference sequence). This CDR3 comprises 16 residues. Trimming stripped 3 bases from V and 0 bases from J, with 12 bases between. The CDR3 bases are TGTGCCAGCAGCCAGGTACTACGTAGCTCCTACAATGAGCAGTTCTTC. Translating it yields CASSQVLRSSYNEQFF.

This clonotype was detected a few times. This sequence joins TRBV6-6 and TRBJ1-5, with D unresolved. Between the trimmed V and J ends, which lost 6 bases and 6 bases, there was a span of 12 bases. Germline CDR1 MNHNY, CDR2 SVGAGI (reference sequence). The CDR3 sequence is 13 residues long. CDR3 DNA: TGTGCCAGCAGCGACCCAGAGTCTCAGCCCCAGCATTTT. Its translation is CASSDPESQPQHF.

This clonotype has at least ten counts. This rearrangement joins TRBV12-3 or TRBV12-4 to TRBJ2-5; the match to TRBD2 covers 12 bases. J was trimmed by 2 bases and V by 4 bases; bases with no gene match: 2. This CDR3 spans 15 amino acids. The CDR3 here is CASSWTSGVQETQYF. In DNA form, the CDR3 reads TGTGCCAGCAGTTGGACTAGCGGGGTACAAGAGACCCAGTACTTC.

The V gene is TRBV5-6, the J gene TRBJ2-7; unclear D gene. The CDR3 covers 16 residues. The V gene's germline CDR1 is SGHDT and CDR2 YYEEEE. The V and J ends lost 1 base and 6 bases respectively, with 20 bases between them. CDR3 amino acids: CASSLTLDDPLFEQYF. The CDR3 region has the DNA TGTGCCAGCAGCTTGACTTTGGATGATCCCCTTTTCGAGCAGTACTTC.